Ten or more counts support the clone carrying this T cell receptor (beta chain). The antigen is not known. This specimen belongs to a study of T cell repertoires in cytomegalovirus infection. In the study overall: Alongside well-studied HLA-B-restricted CMV epitopes, recently identified HLA-C-restricted CMV epitopes were also used. Matching HLA type, along with CMV infection, was indicated by public TCR beta signatures.

The V gene's germline CDR1 is MGHDK and CDR2 SYGVNS. Trimming cost V 1 base and J 6 bases, with 12 bases left between them. CDR3 length equals 14 residues. TCRdb analysed the reads with MiXCR anew, one entry per CDR3 protein. The sample contains about 770,000 distinct CDR3 sequences, 25% to 30% of which appear only once. The chain combines TRBV25-1 with TRBJ1-1; D remains ambiguous. The clonotype comes from a human donor in good health (CMV status not recorded). Some clones in this sample may be carry-over from other donors' samples. This sample comprised cultured CD8+ T cells from PBMCs, obtained from culture after CMV antigen stimulation. DNA for the CDR3: TGTGCCAGCAGTGAATGGGCGGGCGGCCCTGAAGCTTTCTTT. Translating gives CASSEWAGGPEAFF.